This T cell receptor beta chain was sequenced during a study of CD8+ T cells in alopecia areata. About the study: Oral tofacitinib, 5 to 10 mg twice daily, was given in an open-label trial. A 6-month period off drug followed tofacitinib, which lasted 6 to 18 months. Study-wide points: Tofacitinib significantly reduced both scalp clonality and expanded CD8+ clones among the top 100.

The sample holds a few counts of this clone. Its antigen is still unknown. Germline CDR1 reads KGHSH; CDR2 reads LQKENI. Trimming removed 3 bases from V and 5 bases from J, with 13 bases in between. The CDR3 sequence is 14 residues long. RNA was extracted and reverse transcribed into cDNA as the sequencing template. The method was immunoSEQ multiplex PCR; TCRdb's version includes in-frame clones alone and lacks a portion of them. The repertoire holds approximately 210,000 clones, under 70% seen once, with roughly 4.2% in the top ten. As to treatment: oral pan-JAK inhibitor, 5-10 mg twice daily. Lesional scalp punch biopsies and peripheral blood came from alopecia areata patients.

The chain employs TRBV18 and TRBJ2-5; unclear D gene. Sequenced here: CD4+ T cells sorted from blood, sampled at week 4, from a patient treated with tofacitinib. This sequence was found in a human donor with alopecia areata. Here the CDR3 reads CASSPASFGETQYF. In DNA, the CDR3 is TGTGCCAGCTCACCGGCTAGTTTTGGTGAGACCCAGTACTTC. Full variable domain (outside the CDR3, taken from reference TRBV18 and TRBJ2-5): NAGVMQNPRHLVRRRGQEARLRCSPMKGHSHVYWYRQLPEEGLKFMVYLQKENIIDESGMPKERFSAEFPKEGPSILRIQQVVRGDSAAYFCASSPASFGETQYFGPGTRLLVL.